This T cell receptor beta chain was obtained from a study of T cell repertoires in cytomegalovirus infection. About the research overall: CMV infection together with matching HLA type was indicated by public TCR beta signatures. The study, taken as a whole, reports: Cumulated frequencies of public TCR beta families served to identify carriers of CMV plus the relevant HLA.

Germline loops: CDR1 LGHNA, CDR2 YSLEER. The CDR3 loop spans 19 amino acids. V gave up 1 base and J gave up 0 bases, with 18 bases separating them. In its sample, this clonotype was seen many times. Antigen specificity is unknown. Via MiXCR, TCRdb re-called the reads, giving one row per CDR3 protein. The table lists some 100,000 distinct CDR3 sequences, less than 25% of them singletons, with about two fifths in the top ten. Sequencing input: CD8+ T cells from PBMCs. The rearrangement joins TRBV4-3 to TRBJ2-2; D possibly corresponds to TRBD1 (6 bases). The TCR comes from a human donor in good health (CMV status not recorded). Some clones in this sample may be carry-over from other donors' samples. The CDR3 reads CASSQALETRGANTGELFF. The CDR3 region has the DNA TGCGCCAGCAGCCAAGCCCTGGAGACCAGGGGAGCGAACACCGGGGAGCTGTTTTTT.